The 8 T cell receptor beta chains in this list originate from one sample, sequenced in a study of identifying expanded T cells in peripheral blood. Assay used: immunoSEQ multiplex PCR; TCRdb lists only in-frame clones, some missing. The sample lists 90,000 or so clones, approximately 83% occurring once. Material: blood. The receptors derive from a person between 18 and 75 years old in good health.

The CDR3 nucleotides are TGTGCCAGCGGACTAGCGGGGGGCAATGAGCAGTTCTTC. Translating gives CASGLAGGNEQFF. The J gene is TRBJ2-1, the V gene TRBV7-2, with 14 positions matching TRBD2. The CDR3 sequence is 13 residues long. Per the germline V gene, CDR1 is SGHTA and CDR2 is FQGNSA. V was pared by 8 bases and J by 6 bases, with 0 bases of the junction left unmatched.

V usage is TRBV5-1 and J usage is TRBJ2-3; the D gene is possibly TRBD1 (6 bases). Germline values: CDR1 SGHRS, CDR2 YFSETQ. The V end was cut by 7 bases, the J end by 6 bases, with 18 bases between. This CDR3 is 14 amino acids long. CDR3 bases: TGCGCCAGCGGCCTAGCACAGGGTGCGGATACGCAGTATTTT. This translates into CASGLAQGADTQYF.

V gene TRBV7-9 combines with J gene TRBJ2-1; weak D call: TRBD2 (6 bases). V was pared by 4 bases and J by 1 base, with 23 bases between. The CDR3 is 19 amino acids. The germline gives CDR1 SEHNR, CDR2 FQNEAQ (reference sequence). The DNA for the CDR3 is TGTGCCAGCAGCTCCCGAAGGTTGGTAGCCGGGGGTTCCTACAATGAGCAGTTCTTC. This codes for CASSSRRLVAGGSYNEQFF.

This rearrangement joins TRBV5-4 to TRBJ2-5; the D is unclear. There are 17 residues in the CDR3. V was pared by 4 bases and J by 1 base, with 20 bases between. Germline CDR1 reads SGHNT; CDR2 reads YYREEE (reference sequence). The CDR3 reads CASSPTPPSVVQETQYF. The CDR3 nucleotides read TGTGCCAGCAGCCCCACCCCTCCGTCGGTAGTCCAAGAGACCCAGTACTTC.

The chain employs TRBV6-1 and TRBJ2-3; D remains ambiguous. The CDR3 sequence is 13 residues long. From germline, CDR1 is MNHNS and CDR2 SASEGT. The ends were cut back, 5 bases at V and 5 bases at J, with 11 bases in the middle. The CDR3: CASSRLWGDTQYF. In DNA form, the CDR3 reads TGTGCCAGCAGTCGGCTTTGGGGAGATACGCAGTATTTT.

The chain joins TRBV11-2 to TRBJ1-1; D is unclear. The CDR3 is made up of 15 amino acids. The V gene lost 8 bases and the J gene lost 2 bases, with 18 bases spanning the gap. Germline lookup yields CDR1 SGHAT and CDR2 FQNNGV. CDR3 protein: CASSSTVGFNTEAFF. CDR3 coding DNA: TGTGCCAGCTCCTCAACGGTGGGATTCAACACTGAAGCTTTCTTT.

The rearrangement links TRBV5-6 to TRBJ2-3; TRBD2 might be the D (5 bases). CDR3 length: 16 amino acids. V was cut by 2 bases and J by 0 bases, with 13 bases left in between. Per the germline V gene, CDR1 is SGHDT and CDR2 is YYEEEE. This CDR3 is CASSFAEDGSTDTQYF. CDR3 nucleotides: TGTGCCAGCAGCTTCGCGGAGGACGGAAGCACAGATACGCAGTATTTT. Looking up the rest from reference TRBV5-6 and TRBJ2-3 gives the full variable domain: DAGVTQSPTHLIKTRGQQVTLRCSPKSGHDTVSWYQQALGQGPQFIFQYYEEEERQRGNFPDRFSGHQFPNYSSELNVNALLLGDSALYLCASSFAEDGSTDTQYFGPGTRLTVL.

The chain uses TRBV9 and TRBJ1-1; D remains ambiguous. V shed 2 bases and J shed 1 base, with 6 bases lying between them. Germline V CDR1 and CDR2: SGDLS, YYNGEE. CDR3 length equals 13 residues. The CDR3 DNA reads TGTGCCAGCAGCGTGTACCAGAACACTGAAGCTTTCTTT. It translates to CASSVYQNTEAFF.